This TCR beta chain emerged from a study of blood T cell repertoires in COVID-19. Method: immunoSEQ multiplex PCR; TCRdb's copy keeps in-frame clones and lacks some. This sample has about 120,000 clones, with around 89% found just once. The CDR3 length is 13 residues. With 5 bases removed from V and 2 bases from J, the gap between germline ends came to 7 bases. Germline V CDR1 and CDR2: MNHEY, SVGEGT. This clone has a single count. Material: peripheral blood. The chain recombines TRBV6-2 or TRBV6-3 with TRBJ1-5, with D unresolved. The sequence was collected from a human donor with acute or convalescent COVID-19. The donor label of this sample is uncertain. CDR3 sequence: CASSLAGNQPQHF. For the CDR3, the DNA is TGTGCCAGCAGTCTAGCGGGCAATCAGCCCCAGCATTTT.